This T cell receptor (beta chain) appears in the sequencing data of a study of blood T cells in healthy people across ages. The germline V gene has CDR1 SGHTS and CDR2 YDEGEE. Between the trimmed V and J ends, which lost 3 bases and 6 bases, there was a span of 10 bases. The CDR3 consists of 12 residues. Collection of roughly 9.6 milliliters of peripheral blood was performed for each donor. Together with a sample-barcoded 5' primer, a J-beta primer mix was included in a second PCR lasting roughly 6 to 12 cycles. Individual samples furnished no less than 3 million CDR3-containing paired-end reads apiece. In TCRdb, the 5' RACE reads were re-called with MiXCR into one record per CDR3 protein. The table lists over a million distinct CDR3 sequences, 42% of them singletons. Regarding this clonotype: The antigen remains unidentified.

Study findings and constraints: Older individuals had lower TCR beta diversity per million T cells (the decline was roughly linear). Relative to aged donors, long-lived donors carried more naive CD4+ cells and displayed higher diversity.

Sample: blood. This clonotype was sampled from a woman under 30 in good health. This chain joins TRBV5-8 and TRBJ2-7; unclear D gene. The CDR3 DNA follows: TGTGCCAGCAGCTCGGAATGGGTCGAGCAGTACTTC. Protein product: CASSSEWVEQYF.